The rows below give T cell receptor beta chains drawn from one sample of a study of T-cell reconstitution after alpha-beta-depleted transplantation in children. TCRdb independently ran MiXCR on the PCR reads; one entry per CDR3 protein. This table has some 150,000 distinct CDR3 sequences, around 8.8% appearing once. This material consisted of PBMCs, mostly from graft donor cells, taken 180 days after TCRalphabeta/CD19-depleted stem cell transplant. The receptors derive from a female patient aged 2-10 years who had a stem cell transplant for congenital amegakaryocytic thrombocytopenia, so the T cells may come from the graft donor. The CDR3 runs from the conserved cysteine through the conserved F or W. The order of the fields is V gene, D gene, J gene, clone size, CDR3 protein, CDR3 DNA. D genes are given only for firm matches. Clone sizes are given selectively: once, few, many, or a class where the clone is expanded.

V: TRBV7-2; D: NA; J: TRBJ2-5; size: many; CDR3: CASSHEGGETQYF; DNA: TGTGCCAGCAGCCACGAGGGGGGGGAGACCCAGTACTTC
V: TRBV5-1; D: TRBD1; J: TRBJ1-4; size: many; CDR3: CASSLRQGNEKLFF; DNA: TGCGCCAGCAGCTTGCGACAGGGGAATGAAAAACTGTTTTTT
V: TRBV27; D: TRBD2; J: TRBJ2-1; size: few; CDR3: CASSYSGTIYNEQFF; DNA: TGTGCCAGCAGTTATAGCGGGACGATATACAATGAGCAGTTCTTC
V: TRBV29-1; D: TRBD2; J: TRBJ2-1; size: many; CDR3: CSVGRTSVYNEQFF; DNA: TGCAGCGTTGGTCGGACTAGCGTTTACAATGAGCAGTTCTTC
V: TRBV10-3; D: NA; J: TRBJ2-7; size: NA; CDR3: CAISESRQGYEQYF; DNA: TGTGCCATCAGTGAGTCGCGCCAGGGCTACGAGCAGTACTTC
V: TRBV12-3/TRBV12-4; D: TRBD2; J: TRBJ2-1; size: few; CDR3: CASRGLAGRNEQFF; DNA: TGTGCCAGCAGGGGACTAGCGGGGCGAAATGAGCAGTTCTTC
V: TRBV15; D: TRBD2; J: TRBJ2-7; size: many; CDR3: CATTGGGTPYEQYF; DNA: TGTGCCACCACCGGCGGGGGTACCCCCTACGAGCAGTACTTC
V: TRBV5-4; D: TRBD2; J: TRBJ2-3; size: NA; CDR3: CASSLDDSGDTDTQYF; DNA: TGTGCCAGCAGCTTGGATGATAGCGGGGACACAGATACGCAGTATTTT
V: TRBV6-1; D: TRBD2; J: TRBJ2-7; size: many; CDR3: CASRPSGQSYEQYF; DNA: TGTGCCAGCAGGCCTAGCGGCCAATCCTACGAGCAGTACTTC
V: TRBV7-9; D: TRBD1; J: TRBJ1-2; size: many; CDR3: CASSPDRGGDGYTF; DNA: TGTGCCAGCAGCCCGGACAGGGGGGGTGATGGCTACACCTTC
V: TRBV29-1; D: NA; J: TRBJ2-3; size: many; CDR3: CSVGRGQRADTQYF; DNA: TGCAGCGTTGGTCGGGGCCAAAGAGCAGATACGCAGTATTTT
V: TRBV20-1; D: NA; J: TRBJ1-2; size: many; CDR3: CSAGTTGLPYGYTF; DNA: TGCAGTGCTGGCACGACAGGACTCCCCTATGGCTACACCTTC
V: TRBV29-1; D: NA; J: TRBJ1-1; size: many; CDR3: CSVCWTANTEAFF; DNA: TGCAGCGTTTGCTGGACAGCGAACACTGAAGCTTTCTTT
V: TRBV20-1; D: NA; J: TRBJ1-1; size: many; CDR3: CSARPEMVEVGGDTEAFF; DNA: TGCAGTGCTAGACCTGAAATGGTGGAAGTCGGAGGGGACACTGAAGCTTTCTTT
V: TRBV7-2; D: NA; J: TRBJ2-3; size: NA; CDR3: CASSLGWRTDTQYF; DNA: TGTGCCAGCAGCTTGGGTTGGAGGACAGATACGCAGTATTTT
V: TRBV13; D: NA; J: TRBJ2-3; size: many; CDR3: CASSLKRLHLPWDTQYF; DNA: TGTGCCAGCAGCTTAAAGAGGCTACACCTACCCTGGGATACGCAGTATTTT
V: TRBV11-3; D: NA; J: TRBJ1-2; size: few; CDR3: CASSLRGGVRAASYYGYTF; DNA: TGTGCCAGCAGCTTAAGAGGGGGGGTCAGGGCAGCGAGTTACTATGGCTACACCTTC
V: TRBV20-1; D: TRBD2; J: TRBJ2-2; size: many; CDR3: CSAEGTSGIVGELFF; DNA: TGCAGTGCTGAAGGGACTAGCGGGATAGTCGGGGAGCTGTTTTTT